These 25 T cell receptor beta chains originate from one sample sequenced in a study of OX40 agonist ivuxolimab in advanced cancers. Using immunoSEQ multiplex PCR, the repertoire was profiled, and TCRdb retains in-frame clones only, with some absent. This table has some 59,000 clones, about 90% appearing once. The sample was CD4+ or CD8+ T cells sorted from blood, taken in a trial of the OX40 agonist ivuxolimab. Every receptor here comes from an adult with an advanced solid tumor such as melanoma, head and neck, liver or kidney cancer.

The chain is built from TRBV4-1 and TRBJ2-2, with D perhaps given as TRBD1 or TRBD2 (5 bases each). CDR3 length equals 15 residues. With 0 bases removed from V and 6 bases from J, the gap between germline ends came to 11 bases. Per germline, CDR1 MGHRA and CDR2 YSYEKL. The CDR3 is CASSQEGVASGELFF. Written as DNA, the CDR3 is TGCGCCAGCAGCCAAGAGGGGGTAGCCTCCGGGGAGCTGTTTTTT.

V is TRBV29-1 and J is TRBJ1-2; no clear D. The V gene's germline CDR1 is SQVTM and CDR2 ANQGSEA. Trimming cost V 1 base and J 4 bases, with 7 bases left between them. This CDR3 comprises 12 residues. CDR3 in DNA: TGCAGCGTTGAAGGAAAACTCTATGGCTACACCTTC. This gives the protein CSVEGKLYGYTF.

The CDR3 loop is CAWSERADTQYF. In DNA, the CDR3 is TGTGCCTGGAGCGAAAGAGCAGATACGCAGTATTTT. The chain couples TRBV30 to TRBJ2-3; D is unclear. This CDR3 is 12 amino acids long. Germline loops: CDR1 GTSNPN, CDR2 SVGIG (reference sequence). V lost 3 bases and J 4 bases, leaving 8 bases between the germline ends. The full variable domain, in which reference TRBV30 and TRBJ2-3 provide the parts outside the CDR3, is SQTIHQWPATLVQPVGSPLSLECTVEGTSNPNLYWYRQAAGRGLQLLFYSVGIGQISSEVPQNLSASRPQDRQFILSSKKLLLSDSGFYLCAWSERADTQYFGPGTRLTVL.

This chain connects TRBV7-2 to TRBJ2-5, with 7 positions matching TRBD1. The ends lost 2 bases at V and 5 bases at J; junction bases unmatched: 5. The CDR3 spans 14 residues. From germline, CDR1 is SGHTA and CDR2 FQGNSA. This CDR3 is CASSLQGVGETQYF. The CDR3 coding sequence is TGTGCCAGCAGCTTACAGGGGGTTGGTGAGACCCAGTACTTC.

The chain couples TRBV28 to TRBJ1-6, with TRBD1 as a possible D gene (5 bases). Trimming pared 6 bases from V and 2 bases from J, leaving 5 bases between. The germline V gene encodes CDR1 MDHEN and CDR2 SYDVKM. This CDR3 is 13 amino acids long. This CDR3 reads CASRTAYNSPLHF. The CDR3 bases are TGTGCCAGCAGGACAGCCTATAATTCACCCCTCCACTTT.

The gene calls are TRBV5-1 and TRBJ1-6; D unclear. This CDR3 comprises 14 residues. Germline V CDR1 and CDR2: SGHRS, YFSETQ. V was trimmed by 1 base and J by 5 bases, leaving 7 bases between them. The CDR3 here is CASSLNGNNSPLHF. The CDR3 DNA reads as TGCGCCAGCAGCTTGAACGGGAATAATTCACCCCTCCACTTT. The full variable domain, in which reference TRBV5-1 and TRBJ1-6 provide the parts outside the CDR3, is KAGVTQTPRYLIKTRGQQVTLSCSPISGHRSVSWYQQTPGQGLQFLFEYFSETQRNKGNFPGRFSGRQFSNSRSEMNVSTLELGDSALYLCASSLNGNNSPLHFGNGTRLTVT.

V usage is TRBV9 and J usage is TRBJ2-1; TRBD2 agrees at 7 bases. V lost 4 bases to trimming and J lost 5 bases; unmatched junction nucleotides: 6. Germline lookup yields CDR1 SGDLS and CDR2 YYNGEE. This CDR3 is built from 14 residues. This chain's CDR3 is CASSRTSENNEQFF. CDR3 DNA: TGTGCCAGCAGCCGTACTAGCGAAAACAATGAGCAGTTCTTC.

This clone was seen only a few times. This sequence joins TRBV19 and TRBJ1-2, with TRBD1 matching over 7 bases. Germline V CDR1 and CDR2: LNHDA, SQIVND (reference sequence). The CDR3 extends over 13 amino acids. Germline trimming cut 5 bases from V and 4 bases from J; bases unmatched to any gene: 4. The CDR3 spells CASSATGLYGYTF. CDR3 in DNA: TGTGCCAGTAGTGCGACAGGGCTCTATGGCTACACCTTC.

As concerns this clone: The junction does not match germline at one end; this may be a read error. The chain combines TRBV10-3 with TRBJ1-6, with 7 bases fitting TRBD1. The CDR3 runs to 14 residues. CDR1 is ENHRY, CDR2 SYGVKD, per germline. The CDR3 region is CAISGPGTDSPLHF. The CDR3 DNA is TGTGCCATCAGTGGTCCCGGGACAGATTCCCCCCTCCACTTT.

The chain joins TRBV27 to TRBJ1-6; possible D gene TRBD1, 6 bases. V lost 3 bases to trimming and J lost 9 bases, with 18 bases between them. Germline V CDR1 and CDR2: MNHEY, SMNVEV (reference sequence). The CDR3 runs to 16 residues. CDR3 sequence reads: CASSLAGARRSSPLHF. Written as DNA, the CDR3 is TGTGCCAGCAGTTTGGCGGGGGCTCGGAGGAGTTCACCCCTCCACTTT.

The gene calls are TRBV28 and TRBJ2-5, with 7 bases that match TRBD2. Looked up from germline, CDR1 is MDHEN and CDR2 is SYDVKM. This CDR3 has 13 amino acids. With 8 bases clipped from V and 2 bases from J, the junction kept 5 bases outside the gene matches. CDR3 in amino acids: CASGGGFQETQYF. The DNA for the CDR3 is TGTGCCAGCGGCGGGGGTTTTCAAGAGACCCAGTACTTC.

The chain employs TRBV21-1 and TRBJ1-4; the table assigns TRBD1, which was not confirmed against the DNA. TRBV21-1 is a documented pseudogene. This CDR3 spans 13 amino acids. The chain's CDR3 is CASREGAVEKLFF. The CDR3 DNA reads TGTGCCAGCAGGGAGGGGGCGGTCGAAAAACTGTTTTTT.

The rearrangement links TRBV5-5 to TRBJ2-7; 12 bases agree with TRBD2. Germline trimming cut 3 bases from V and 6 bases from J; bases unmatched to any gene: 7. CDR3 length equals 15 residues. Looked up from germline, CDR1 is SGHKS and CDR2 is YYEKEE (reference sequence). The CDR3 protein is CASSSLAGGPAEQYF. The CDR3 region has the DNA TGTGCCAGCAGCTCCCTAGCGGGGGGGCCGGCCGAGCAGTACTTC.

The chain uses TRBV19 and TRBJ2-5; TRBD2 agrees at 15 bases. CDR1 LNHDA and CDR2 SQIVND come from the germline V gene (reference sequence). This CDR3 has 15 amino acids. The V segment lost 7 bases and the J segment 3 bases; nucleotides outside the gene matches: 3. This CDR3 reads CASNGLAGGEETQYF. The CDR3 nucleotides read TGTGCCAGTAACGGACTAGCGGGAGGGGAAGAGACCCAGTACTTC.

The rearrangement joins TRBV2 to TRBJ2-5; 9 bases map to TRBD1. This CDR3 is built from 15 residues. The J segment lost 4 bases and the V segment lost 5 bases, leaving 8 bases of the junction unmatched. CDR1 and CDR2 (germline): SNHLY, FYNNEI. The CDR3 spells CASSNGQGKRETQYF. CDR3 coding DNA: TGTGCCAGCAGTAACGGACAGGGGAAGCGAGAGACCCAGTACTTC.

V gene TRBV7-9 combines with J gene TRBJ2-7; D may be TRBD1 (5 bases). V dropped 3 bases and J dropped 1 base, with 10 bases sitting between them. From germline, CDR1 is SEHNR and CDR2 FQNEAQ (reference sequence). The CDR3 has 14 amino acids. The CDR3 region is CASSLAGLSYEQYF. DNA for the CDR3: TGTGCCAGCAGCTTGGCAGGGCTTTCCTACGAGCAGTACTTC. Based on the CDR3 plus reference TRBV7-9 and TRBJ2-7, the full variable domain is DTGVSQNPRHKITKRGQNVTFRCDPISEHNRLYWYRQTLGQGPEFLTYFQNEAQLEKSRLLSDRFSAERPKGSFSTLEIQRTEQGDSAMYLCASSLAGLSYEQYFGPGTRLTVT.

Only one count was recorded for this clone. The junction departs from germline at one end; a sequencing error may be responsible. The chain couples TRBV5-1 to TRBJ2-7; 12 bases are shared with TRBD2. Germline V gene lookup returns CDR1 SGHRS and CDR2 YFSETQ. The CDR3 spans 14 residues. In DNA form, the CDR3 reads TGCGCCGGCAGGACGGGACTAGCGGGTTACGAGCAGTACTTC. Its protein product is CAGRTGLAGYEQYF.

This clone was seen more than once but under ten times. This CDR3 reads CASSPRGADTQYF. CDR3 sequence (DNA): TGTGCCAGCTCACCGCGCGGGGCAGATACGCAGTATTTT. The gene calls are TRBV18 and TRBJ2-3; D perhaps matches TRBD2 (6 bases). There are 13 residues in the CDR3. Germline V gives CDR1 KGHSH, CDR2 LQKENI. V gave up 3 bases and J gave up 4 bases, with 8 bases separating them.

The chain links TRBV7-9 to TRBJ1-1; TRBD1 might be the D (6 bases). The CDR3 extends over 15 amino acids. Trimming took 8 bases from V and 5 from J, leaving 21 bases between them. Per germline, CDR1 SEHNR and CDR2 FQNEAQ (reference sequence). The CDR3 DNA sequence: TGTGCCAGCTTTAATAATCGGGGGGCTGGTACTGAAGCTTTCTTT. Its translation: CASFNNRGAGTEAFF.

This chain connects TRBV2 to TRBJ2-1, with TRBD2 matching over 13 bases. The junction had 14 bases not matched to a gene; V was cut back by 6 bases and J by 3 bases. This CDR3 is 19 amino acids long. The V gene's germline CDR1 is SNHLY and CDR2 FYNNEI. The CDR3 loop is CASSPLGLAGTEVYNEQFF. For the CDR3, the DNA is TGTGCCAGCAGCCCTCTGGGACTAGCGGGAACGGAGGTCTACAATGAGCAGTTCTTC.

This clone was detected once. The chain recombines TRBV15 with TRBJ1-5; tentative D call: TRBD1 (6 bases). Germline V gives CDR1 LNHNV, CDR2 YYDKDF (reference sequence). Trimming pared 3 bases from V and 5 bases from J, leaving 11 bases between. This CDR3 is built from 14 residues. The CDR3 region is CATSSRDIDQPQHF. In nucleotides, the CDR3 is TGTGCCACCAGCAGCCGGGACATCGATCAGCCCCAGCATTTT.

The chain is built from TRBV7-2 and TRBJ2-2; D might be TRBD2 (6 bases). The CDR3 is made up of 14 amino acids. CDR1 is SGHTA and CDR2 is FQGNSA in the germline V gene. Trimming took off 4 bases at V and 4 bases at J, with 10 bases between the two ends. The CDR3 sequence: CASSSGLATGELFF. The CDR3 coding sequence is TGTGCCAGCAGCTCGGGACTGGCCACCGGGGAGCTGTTTTTT.

V usage is TRBV11-3 and J usage is TRBJ2-3; D is possibly TRBD2 (6 bases). The V end was cut by 5 bases, the J end by 1 base, with 13 bases between. Germline V lookup: CDR1 SGHNT, CDR2 YENEEA. The CDR3 is made up of 15 amino acids. CDR3 DNA: TGTGCCAGCAGCCCCCGGACGGGAGGCACAGATACGCAGTATTTT. It codes for CASSPRTGGTDTQYF.

V gene TRBV28 combines with J gene TRBJ1-5, with D perhaps matching TRBD1 (5 bases). In germline, CDR1 is MDHEN, CDR2 SYDVKM. The CDR3 has 17 residues. Trimming left V 4 bases short and J 0 bases short, with 16 bases between. CDR3: CASSSRDFVNSNQPQHF. The CDR3 DNA reads TGTGCCAGCAGTTCCCGGGACTTCGTAAATAGCAATCAGCCCCAGCATTTT.

This chain joins TRBV7-9 and TRBJ2-5, with a weak D call TRBD1 (6 bases). The germline V gene encodes CDR1 SEHNR and CDR2 FQNEAQ (reference sequence). The CDR3 length is 14 residues. The germline V and J ends were trimmed by 2 bases and 3 bases, with 10 bases remaining between them. The CDR3 loop is CASSLFAGEETQYF. CDR3 sequence (DNA): TGTGCCAGCAGCTTATTTGCAGGGGAAGAGACCCAGTACTTC.